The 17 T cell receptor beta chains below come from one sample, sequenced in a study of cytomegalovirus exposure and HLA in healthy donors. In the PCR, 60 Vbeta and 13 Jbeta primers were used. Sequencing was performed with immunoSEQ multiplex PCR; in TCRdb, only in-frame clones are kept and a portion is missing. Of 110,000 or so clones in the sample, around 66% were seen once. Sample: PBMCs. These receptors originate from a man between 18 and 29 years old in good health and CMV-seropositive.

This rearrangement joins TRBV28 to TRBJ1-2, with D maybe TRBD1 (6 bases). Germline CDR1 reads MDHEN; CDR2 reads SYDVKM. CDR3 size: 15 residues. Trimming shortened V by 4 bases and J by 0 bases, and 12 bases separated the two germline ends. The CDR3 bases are TGTGCCAGCAGTTCCACCGACAGGCCTAACTATGGCTACACCTTC. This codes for CASSSTDRPNYGYTF.

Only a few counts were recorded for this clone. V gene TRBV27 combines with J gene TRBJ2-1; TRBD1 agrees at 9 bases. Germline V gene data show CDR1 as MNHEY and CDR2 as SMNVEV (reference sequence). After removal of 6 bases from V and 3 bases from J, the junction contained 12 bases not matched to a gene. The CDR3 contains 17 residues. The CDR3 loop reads CASSPLSPGQGYNEQFF. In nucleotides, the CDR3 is TGTGCCAGCAGCCCTTTATCCCCGGGACAGGGCTACAATGAGCAGTTCTTC.

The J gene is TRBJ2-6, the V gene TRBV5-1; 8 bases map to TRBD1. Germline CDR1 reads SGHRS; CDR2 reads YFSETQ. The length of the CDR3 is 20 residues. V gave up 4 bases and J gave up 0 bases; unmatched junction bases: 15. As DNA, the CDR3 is TGCGCCAGCAGCCTACAACCCGCGGGACAGGTAGTCTCTGGGGCCAACGTCCTGACTTTC. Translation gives CASSLQPAGQVVSGANVLTF.

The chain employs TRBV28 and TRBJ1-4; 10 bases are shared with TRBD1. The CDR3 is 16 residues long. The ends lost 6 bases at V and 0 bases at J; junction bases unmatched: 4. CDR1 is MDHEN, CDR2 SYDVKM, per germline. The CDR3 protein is CASSLDRGATNEKLFF. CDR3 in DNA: TGTGCCAGCAGCCTGGACAGGGGGGCAACTAATGAAAAACTGTTTTTT.

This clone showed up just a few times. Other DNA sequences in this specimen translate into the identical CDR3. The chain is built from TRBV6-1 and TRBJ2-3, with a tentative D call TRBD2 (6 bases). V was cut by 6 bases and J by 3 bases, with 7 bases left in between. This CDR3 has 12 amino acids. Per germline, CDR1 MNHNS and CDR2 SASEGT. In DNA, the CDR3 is TGTGCCAGCAGAGGACTAACAGATACGCAGTATTTT. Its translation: CASRGLTDTQYF.

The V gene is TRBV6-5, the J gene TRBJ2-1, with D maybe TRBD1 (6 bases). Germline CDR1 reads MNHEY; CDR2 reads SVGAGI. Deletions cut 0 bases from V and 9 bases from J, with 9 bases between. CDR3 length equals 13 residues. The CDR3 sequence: CASSYSPGAEQFF. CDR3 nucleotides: TGTGCCAGCAGTTACTCACCAGGGGCTGAGCAGTTCTTC.

The CDR3 bases are TGTGCCAGCAGCGAGACAGGGGTAAGGAATGAGCAGTTCTTC. As protein: CASSETGVRNEQFF. This rearrangement joins TRBV5-6 to TRBJ2-1; the match to TRBD1 covers 8 bases. J lost 7 bases, V lost 4 bases, and 7 bases had no gene match. This CDR3 region has 14 residues. Looked up from germline, CDR1 is SGHDT and CDR2 is YYEEEE.

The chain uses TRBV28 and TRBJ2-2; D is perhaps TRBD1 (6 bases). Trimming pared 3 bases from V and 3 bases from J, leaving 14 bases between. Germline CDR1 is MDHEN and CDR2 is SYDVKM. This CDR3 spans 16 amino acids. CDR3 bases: TGTGCCAGCAGTTTGACCGGGACACTCTACACCGGGGAGCTGTTTTTT. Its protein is CASSLTGTLYTGELFF.

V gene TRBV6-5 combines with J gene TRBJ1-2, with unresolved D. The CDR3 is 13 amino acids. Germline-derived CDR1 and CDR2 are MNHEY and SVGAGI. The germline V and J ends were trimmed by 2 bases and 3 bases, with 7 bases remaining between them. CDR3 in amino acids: CASSYNRDYGYTF. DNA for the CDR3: TGTGCCAGCAGTTACAACCGGGACTATGGCTACACCTTC.

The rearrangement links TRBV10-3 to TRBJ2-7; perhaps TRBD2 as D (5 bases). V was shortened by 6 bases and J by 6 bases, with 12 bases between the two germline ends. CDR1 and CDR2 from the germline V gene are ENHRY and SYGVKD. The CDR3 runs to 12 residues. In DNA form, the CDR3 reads TGTGCCATCAGCTCACTAGTAGGCGAGCAGTACTTC. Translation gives CAISSLVGEQYF.

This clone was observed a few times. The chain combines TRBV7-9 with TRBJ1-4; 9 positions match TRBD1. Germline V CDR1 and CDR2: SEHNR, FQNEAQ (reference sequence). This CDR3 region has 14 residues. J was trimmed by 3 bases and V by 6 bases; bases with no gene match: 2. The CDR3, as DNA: TGTGCCAGCAGTCGGACAGGGGCTAATGAAAAACTGTTTTTT. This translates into CASSRTGANEKLFF.

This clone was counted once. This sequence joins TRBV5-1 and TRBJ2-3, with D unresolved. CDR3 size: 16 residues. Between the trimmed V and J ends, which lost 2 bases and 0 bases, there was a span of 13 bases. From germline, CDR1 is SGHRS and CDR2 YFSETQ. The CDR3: CASSFTAASSTDTQYF. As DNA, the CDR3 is TGCGCCAGCAGCTTCACTGCCGCGTCTAGCACAGATACGCAGTATTTT.

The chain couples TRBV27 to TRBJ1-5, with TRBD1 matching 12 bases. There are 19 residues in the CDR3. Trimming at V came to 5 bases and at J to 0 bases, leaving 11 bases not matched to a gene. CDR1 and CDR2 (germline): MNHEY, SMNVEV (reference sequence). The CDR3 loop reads CASSSLGTGGIGSNQPQHF. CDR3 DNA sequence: TGTGCCAGCAGTAGCTTAGGGACAGGGGGCATTGGTAGCAATCAGCCCCAGCATTTT.

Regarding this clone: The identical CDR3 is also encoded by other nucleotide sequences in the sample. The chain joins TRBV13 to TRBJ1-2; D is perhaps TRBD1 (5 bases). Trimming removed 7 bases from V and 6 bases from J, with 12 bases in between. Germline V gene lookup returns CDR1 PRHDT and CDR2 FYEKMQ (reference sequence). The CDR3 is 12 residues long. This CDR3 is CASTGGRDGYTF. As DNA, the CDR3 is TGTGCCAGCACCGGGGGACGGGATGGCTACACCTTC.

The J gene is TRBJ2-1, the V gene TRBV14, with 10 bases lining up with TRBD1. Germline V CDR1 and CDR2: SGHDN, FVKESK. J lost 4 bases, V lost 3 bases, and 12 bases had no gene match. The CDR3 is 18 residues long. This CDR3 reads CASSQVKYDRGQYNEQFF. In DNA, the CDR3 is TGTGCCAGCAGCCAGGTTAAATATGACAGGGGGCAGTACAATGAGCAGTTCTTC. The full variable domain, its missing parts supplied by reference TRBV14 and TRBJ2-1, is EAGVTQFPSHSVIEKGQTVTLRCDPISGHDNLYWYRRVMGKEIKFLLHFVKESKQDESGMPNNRFLAERTGGTYSTLKVQPAELEDSGVYFCASSQVKYDRGQYNEQFFGPGTRLTVL.

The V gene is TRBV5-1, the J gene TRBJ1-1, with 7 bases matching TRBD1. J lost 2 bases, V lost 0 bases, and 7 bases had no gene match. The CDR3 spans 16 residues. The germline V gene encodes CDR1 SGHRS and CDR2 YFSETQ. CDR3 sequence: CASSLEPDRSNTEAFF. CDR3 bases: TGCGCCAGCAGCTTGGAGCCGGACAGGAGCAACACTGAAGCTTTCTTT.

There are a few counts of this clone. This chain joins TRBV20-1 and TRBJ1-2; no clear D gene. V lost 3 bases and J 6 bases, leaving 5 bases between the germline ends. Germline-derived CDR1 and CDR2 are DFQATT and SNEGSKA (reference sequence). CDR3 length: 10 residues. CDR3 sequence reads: CSASDNGYTF. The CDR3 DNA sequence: TGCAGTGCTAGTGACAATGGCTACACCTTC.